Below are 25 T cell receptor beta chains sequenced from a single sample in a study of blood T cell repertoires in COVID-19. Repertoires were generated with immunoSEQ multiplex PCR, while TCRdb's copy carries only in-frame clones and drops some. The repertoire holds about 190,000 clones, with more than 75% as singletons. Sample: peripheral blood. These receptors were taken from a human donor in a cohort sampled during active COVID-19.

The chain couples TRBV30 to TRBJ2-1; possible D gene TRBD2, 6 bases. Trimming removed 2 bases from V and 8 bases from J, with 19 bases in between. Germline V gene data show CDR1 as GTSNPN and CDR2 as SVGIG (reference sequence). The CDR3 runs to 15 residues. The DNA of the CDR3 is TGTGCCTGGAGTCACGGACTACCAAATAAGGATGAGCAGTTCTTC. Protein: CAWSHGLPNKDEQFF.

CDR3 nucleotide sequence: TGTGCCAGCACGGCCGGGGGGGGCCCCACAGATACGCAGTATTTT. Residues: CASTAGGGPTDTQYF. This chain uses TRBV7-2 with TRBJ2-3; 8 bases are a match to TRBD2. Germline-derived CDR1 and CDR2 are SGHTA and FQGNSA. The CDR3 consists of 15 residues. The trim removed 7 bases at V and 2 bases at J, leaving 8 bases unmatched.

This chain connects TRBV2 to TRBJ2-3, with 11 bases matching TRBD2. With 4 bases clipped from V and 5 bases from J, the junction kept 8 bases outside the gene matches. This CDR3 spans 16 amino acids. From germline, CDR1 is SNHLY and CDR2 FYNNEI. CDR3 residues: CASSGEGLAVGDTQYF. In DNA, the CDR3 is TGTGCCAGCAGTGGGGAGGGACTAGCGGTAGGAGATACGCAGTATTTT.

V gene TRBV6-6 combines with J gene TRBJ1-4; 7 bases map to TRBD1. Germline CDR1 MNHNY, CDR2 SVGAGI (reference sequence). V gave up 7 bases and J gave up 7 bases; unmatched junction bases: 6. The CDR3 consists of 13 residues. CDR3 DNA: TGTGCCAGCACGAGACAGGGCTTTGAAAAACTGTTTTTT. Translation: CASTRQGFEKLFF.

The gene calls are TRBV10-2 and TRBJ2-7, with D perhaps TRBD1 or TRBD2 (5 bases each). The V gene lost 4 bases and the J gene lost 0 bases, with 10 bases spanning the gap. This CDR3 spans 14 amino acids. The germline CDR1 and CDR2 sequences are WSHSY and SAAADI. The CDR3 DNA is TGCGCCAGCAGTGGGTCAGGGAGCTCCTACGAGCAGTACTTC. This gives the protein CASSGSGSSYEQYF.

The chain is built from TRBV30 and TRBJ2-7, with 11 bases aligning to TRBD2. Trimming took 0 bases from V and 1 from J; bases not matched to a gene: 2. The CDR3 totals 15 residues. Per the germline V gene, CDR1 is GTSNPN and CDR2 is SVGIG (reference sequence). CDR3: CAWSVTSGGSYEQYF. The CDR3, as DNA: TGTGCCTGGAGTGTAACTAGCGGGGGATCCTACGAGCAGTACTTC.

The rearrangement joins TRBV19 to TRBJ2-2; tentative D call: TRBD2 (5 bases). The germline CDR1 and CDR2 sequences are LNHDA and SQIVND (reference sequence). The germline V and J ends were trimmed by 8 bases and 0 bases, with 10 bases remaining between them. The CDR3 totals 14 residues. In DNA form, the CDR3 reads TGTGCCAGTGAGAGCGGCTCGAACACCGGGGAGCTGTTTTTT. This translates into CASESGSNTGELFF.

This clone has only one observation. DNA of the CDR3: TGTGCCAGCAGTTTACAGGGTTCCGAGCAGTACTTC. As protein: CASSLQGSEQYF. This chain uses TRBV6-5 with TRBJ2-7; TRBD1 might be the D (6 bases). Trimming removed 4 bases from V and 6 bases from J, with 10 bases in between. The CDR3 extends over 12 amino acids. The V gene's germline CDR1 is MNHEY and CDR2 SVGAGI.

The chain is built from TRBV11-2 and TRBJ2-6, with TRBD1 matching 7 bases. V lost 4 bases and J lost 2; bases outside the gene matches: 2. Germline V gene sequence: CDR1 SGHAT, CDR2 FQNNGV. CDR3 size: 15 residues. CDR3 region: CASSSQGAGANVLTF. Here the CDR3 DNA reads TGTGCCAGCAGCTCCCAGGGGGCTGGGGCCAACGTCCTGACTTTC.

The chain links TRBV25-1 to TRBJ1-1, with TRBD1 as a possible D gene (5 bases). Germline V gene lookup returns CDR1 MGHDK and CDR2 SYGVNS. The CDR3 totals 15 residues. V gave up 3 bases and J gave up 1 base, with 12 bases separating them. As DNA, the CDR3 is TGTGCCAGCAGTGAGGGTGGGGCGCCGAACACTGAAGCTTTCTTT. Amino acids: CASSEGGAPNTEAFF.

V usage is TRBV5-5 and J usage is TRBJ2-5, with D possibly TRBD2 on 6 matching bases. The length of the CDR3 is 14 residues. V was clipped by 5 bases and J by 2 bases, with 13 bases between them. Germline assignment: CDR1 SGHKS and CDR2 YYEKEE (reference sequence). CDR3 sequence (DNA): TGTGCCAGCAGGTCAGGAGGAGGGCAAGAGACCCAGTACTTC. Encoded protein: CASRSGGGQETQYF.

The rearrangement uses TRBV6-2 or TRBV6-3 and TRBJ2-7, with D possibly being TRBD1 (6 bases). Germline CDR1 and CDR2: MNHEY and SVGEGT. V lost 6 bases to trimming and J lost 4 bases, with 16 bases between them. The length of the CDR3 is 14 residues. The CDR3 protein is CASSPLGTNYEQYF. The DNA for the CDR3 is TGTGCCAGCAGCCCTCTCGGGACAAATTACGAGCAGTACTTC.

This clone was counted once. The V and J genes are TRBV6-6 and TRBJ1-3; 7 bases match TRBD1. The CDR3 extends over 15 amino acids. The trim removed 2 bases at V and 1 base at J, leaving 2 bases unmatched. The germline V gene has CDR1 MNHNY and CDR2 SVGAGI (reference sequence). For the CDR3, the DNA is TGTGCCAGCAGTTACCCACAGGGGTCTGGAAACACCATATATTTT. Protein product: CASSYPQGSGNTIYF.

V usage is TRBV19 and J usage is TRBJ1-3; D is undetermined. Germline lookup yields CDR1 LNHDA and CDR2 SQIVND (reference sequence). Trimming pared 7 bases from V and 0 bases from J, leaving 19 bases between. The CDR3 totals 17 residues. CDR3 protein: CASNPRSGYRSGNTIYF. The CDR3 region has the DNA TGTGCCAGTAACCCTCGTTCGGGGTATCGCTCTGGAAACACCATATATTTT.

This CDR3 is CASSSTGSSEQYF. In nucleotides, the CDR3 is TGTGCCAGCAGCTCGACCGGGTCGAGCGAGCAGTACTTC. The chain combines TRBV7-6 with TRBJ2-7; D remains ambiguous. The CDR3 runs 13 residues. In germline, CDR1 is SGHVS, CDR2 FNYEAQ. V was trimmed by 4 bases and J by 6 bases, leaving 13 bases between them.

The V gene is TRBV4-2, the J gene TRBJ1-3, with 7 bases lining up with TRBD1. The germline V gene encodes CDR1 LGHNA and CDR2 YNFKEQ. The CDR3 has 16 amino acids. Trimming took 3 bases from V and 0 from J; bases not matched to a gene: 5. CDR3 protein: CASSQRTGDSGNTIYF. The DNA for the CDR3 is TGTGCCAGCAGCCAGCGTACAGGGGACTCTGGAAACACCATATATTTT.

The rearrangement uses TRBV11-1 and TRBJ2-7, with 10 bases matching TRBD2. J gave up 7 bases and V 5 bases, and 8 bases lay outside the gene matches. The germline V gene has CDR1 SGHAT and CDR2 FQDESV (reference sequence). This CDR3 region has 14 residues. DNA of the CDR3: TGTGCCAGCAGCCCACGAGCGGGAGGGTGGGAGCAGTACTTC. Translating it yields CASSPRAGGWEQYF.

This chain's CDR3 is CASSFLAGLNTEAFF. The CDR3 DNA reads as TGTGCCAGCAGCTTTTTGGCAGGGTTGAACACTGAAGCTTTCTTT. The chain carries TRBV5-8 and TRBJ1-1; TRBD1 might be the D (5 bases). Germline lookup yields CDR1 SGHTS and CDR2 YDEGEE. V shed 2 bases and J shed 0 bases, with 11 bases lying between them. CDR3 length equals 15 residues.

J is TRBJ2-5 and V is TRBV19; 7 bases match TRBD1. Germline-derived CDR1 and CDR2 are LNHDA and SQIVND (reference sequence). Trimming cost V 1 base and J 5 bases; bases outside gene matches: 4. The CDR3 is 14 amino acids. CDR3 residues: CASSIGGGLETQYF. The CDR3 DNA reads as TGTGCCAGTAGTATAGGAGGGGGCCTTGAGACCCAGTACTTC.

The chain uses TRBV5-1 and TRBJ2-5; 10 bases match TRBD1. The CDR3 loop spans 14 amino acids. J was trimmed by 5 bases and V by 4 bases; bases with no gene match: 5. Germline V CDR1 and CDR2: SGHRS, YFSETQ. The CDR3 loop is CASSRQGADETQYF. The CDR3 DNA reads TGCGCCAGCAGCCGACAGGGGGCAGATGAGACCCAGTACTTC.

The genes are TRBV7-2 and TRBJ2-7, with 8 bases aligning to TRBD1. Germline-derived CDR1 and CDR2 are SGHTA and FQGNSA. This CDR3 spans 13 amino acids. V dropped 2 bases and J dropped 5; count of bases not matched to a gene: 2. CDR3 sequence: CASSLLQGDEQYF. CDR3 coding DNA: TGTGCCAGCAGCTTATTACAGGGGGACGAGCAGTACTTC.

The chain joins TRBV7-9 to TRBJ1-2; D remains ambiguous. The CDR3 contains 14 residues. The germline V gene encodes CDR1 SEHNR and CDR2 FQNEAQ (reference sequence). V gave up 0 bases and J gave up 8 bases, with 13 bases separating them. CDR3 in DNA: TGTGCCAGCAGCTTAGCAAACACTATCACAGGCTACACCTTC. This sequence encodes CASSLANTITGYTF.

The DNA for the CDR3 is TGCGCCAGCAGCTTGGCCTTAGGGGGTGGATCCGGGGAGCTGTTTTTT. It encodes CASSLALGGGSGELFF. The rearrangement uses TRBV5-1 and TRBJ2-2, with D tentatively TRBD1 (6 bases). The ends were cut back, 0 bases at V and 6 bases at J, with 15 bases in the middle. This CDR3 comprises 16 residues. Germline loops: CDR1 SGHRS, CDR2 YFSETQ.

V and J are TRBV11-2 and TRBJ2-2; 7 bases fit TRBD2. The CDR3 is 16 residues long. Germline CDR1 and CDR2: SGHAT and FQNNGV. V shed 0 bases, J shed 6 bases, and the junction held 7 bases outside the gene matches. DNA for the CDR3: TGTGCCAGCAGCTTAGACATGACTAGCTTCTCCGGGGAGCTGTTTTTT. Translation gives CASSLDMTSFSGELFF.

CDR3 in amino acids: CASSRTSGSTVEQFF. For the CDR3, the DNA is TGTGCCAGCAGCCGGACTAGCGGGTCAACGGTTGAGCAGTTCTTC. This chain joins TRBV6-6 and TRBJ2-1; TRBD2 aligns across 11 bases. With V trimmed by 6 bases and J by 9 bases, 10 bases remained unmatched. The CDR3 runs 15 residues. Germline V lookup: CDR1 MNHNY, CDR2 SVGAGI (reference sequence).